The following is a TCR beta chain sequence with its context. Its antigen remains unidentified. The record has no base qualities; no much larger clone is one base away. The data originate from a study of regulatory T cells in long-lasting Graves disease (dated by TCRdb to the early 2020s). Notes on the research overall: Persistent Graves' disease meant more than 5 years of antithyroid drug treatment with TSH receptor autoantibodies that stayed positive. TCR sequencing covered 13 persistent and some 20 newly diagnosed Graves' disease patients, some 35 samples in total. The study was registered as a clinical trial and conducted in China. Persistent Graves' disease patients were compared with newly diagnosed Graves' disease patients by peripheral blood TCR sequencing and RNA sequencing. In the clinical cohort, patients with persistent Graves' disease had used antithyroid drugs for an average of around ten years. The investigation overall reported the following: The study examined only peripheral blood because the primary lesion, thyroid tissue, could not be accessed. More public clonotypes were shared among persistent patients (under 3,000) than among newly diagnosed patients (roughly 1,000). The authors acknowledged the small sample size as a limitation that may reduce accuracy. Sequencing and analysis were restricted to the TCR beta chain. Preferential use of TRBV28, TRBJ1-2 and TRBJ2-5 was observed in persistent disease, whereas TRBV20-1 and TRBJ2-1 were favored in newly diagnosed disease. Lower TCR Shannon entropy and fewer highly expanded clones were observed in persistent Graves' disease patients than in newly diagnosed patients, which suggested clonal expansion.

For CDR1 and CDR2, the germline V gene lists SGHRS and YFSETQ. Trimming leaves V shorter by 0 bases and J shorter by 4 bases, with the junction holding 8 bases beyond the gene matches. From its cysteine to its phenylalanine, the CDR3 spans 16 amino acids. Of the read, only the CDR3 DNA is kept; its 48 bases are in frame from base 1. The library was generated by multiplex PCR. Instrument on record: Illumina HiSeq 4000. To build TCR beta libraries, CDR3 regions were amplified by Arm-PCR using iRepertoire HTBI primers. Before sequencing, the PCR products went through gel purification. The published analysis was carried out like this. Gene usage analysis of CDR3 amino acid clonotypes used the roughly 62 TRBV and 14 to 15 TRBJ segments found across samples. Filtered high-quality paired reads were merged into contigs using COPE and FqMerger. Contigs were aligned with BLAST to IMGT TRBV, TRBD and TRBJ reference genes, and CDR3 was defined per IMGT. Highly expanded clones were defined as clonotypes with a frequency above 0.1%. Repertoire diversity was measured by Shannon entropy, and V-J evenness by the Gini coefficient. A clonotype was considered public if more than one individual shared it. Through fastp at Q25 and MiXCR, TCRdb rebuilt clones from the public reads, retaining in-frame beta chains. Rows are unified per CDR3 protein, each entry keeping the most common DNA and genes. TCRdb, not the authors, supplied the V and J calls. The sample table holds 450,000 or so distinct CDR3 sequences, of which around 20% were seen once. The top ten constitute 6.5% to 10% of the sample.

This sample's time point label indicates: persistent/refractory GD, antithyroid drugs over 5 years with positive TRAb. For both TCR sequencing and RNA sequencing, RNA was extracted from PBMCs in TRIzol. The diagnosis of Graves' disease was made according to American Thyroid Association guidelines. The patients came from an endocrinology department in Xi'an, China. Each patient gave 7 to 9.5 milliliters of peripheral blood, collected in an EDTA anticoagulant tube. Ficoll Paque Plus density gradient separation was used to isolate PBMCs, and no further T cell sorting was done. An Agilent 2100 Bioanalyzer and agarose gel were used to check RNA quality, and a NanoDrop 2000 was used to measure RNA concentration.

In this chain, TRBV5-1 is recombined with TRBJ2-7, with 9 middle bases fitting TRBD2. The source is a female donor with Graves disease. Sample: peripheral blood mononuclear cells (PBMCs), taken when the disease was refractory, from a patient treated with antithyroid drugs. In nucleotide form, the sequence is TGCGCCAGCAGCTTGGTCCCGCGGGAGGGCCGGTACGAGCAGTACTTC. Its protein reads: CASSLVPREGRYEQYF.